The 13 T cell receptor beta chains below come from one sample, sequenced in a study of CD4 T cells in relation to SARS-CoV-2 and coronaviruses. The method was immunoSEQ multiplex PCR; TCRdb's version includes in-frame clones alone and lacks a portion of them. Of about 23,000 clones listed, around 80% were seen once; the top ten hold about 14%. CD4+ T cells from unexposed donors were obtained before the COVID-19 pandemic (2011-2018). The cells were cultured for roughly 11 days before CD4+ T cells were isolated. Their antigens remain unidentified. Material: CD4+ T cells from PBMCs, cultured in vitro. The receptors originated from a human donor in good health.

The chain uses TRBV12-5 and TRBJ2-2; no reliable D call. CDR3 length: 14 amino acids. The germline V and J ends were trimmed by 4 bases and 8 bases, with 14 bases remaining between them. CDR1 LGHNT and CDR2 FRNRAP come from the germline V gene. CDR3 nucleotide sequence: TGTGCTAGTGGTTGGAGACCCGACGGGGGGGAGCTGTTTTTT. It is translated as CASGWRPDGGELFF.

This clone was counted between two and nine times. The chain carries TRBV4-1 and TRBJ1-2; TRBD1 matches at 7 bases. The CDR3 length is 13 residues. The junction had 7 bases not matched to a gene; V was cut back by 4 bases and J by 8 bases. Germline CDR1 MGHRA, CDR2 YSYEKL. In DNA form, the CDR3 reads TGCGCCAGCAGCCGCGGCACAGGGGAAGGCTACACCTTC. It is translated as CASSRGTGEGYTF.

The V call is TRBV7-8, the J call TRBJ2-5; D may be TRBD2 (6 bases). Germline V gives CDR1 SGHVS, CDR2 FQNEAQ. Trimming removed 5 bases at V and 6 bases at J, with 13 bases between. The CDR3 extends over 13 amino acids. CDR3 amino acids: CASSGTGRKTQYF. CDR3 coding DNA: TGTGCCAGCAGCGGAACCGGGAGAAAGACCCAGTACTTC.

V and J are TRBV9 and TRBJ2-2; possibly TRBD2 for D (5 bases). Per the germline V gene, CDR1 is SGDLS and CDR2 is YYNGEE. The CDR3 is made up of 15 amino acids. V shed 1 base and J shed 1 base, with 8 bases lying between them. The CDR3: CASSVRAGNTGELFF. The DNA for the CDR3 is TGTGCCAGCAGCGTACGGGCGGGGAACACCGGGGAGCTGTTTTTT.

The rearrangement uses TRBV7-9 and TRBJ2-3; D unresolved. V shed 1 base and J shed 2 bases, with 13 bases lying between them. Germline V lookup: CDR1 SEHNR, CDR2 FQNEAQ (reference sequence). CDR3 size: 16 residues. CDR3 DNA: TGTGCCAGCAGCTTAGGGGCTGCCCCAGACACAGATACGCAGTATTTT. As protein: CASSLGAAPDTDTQYF.

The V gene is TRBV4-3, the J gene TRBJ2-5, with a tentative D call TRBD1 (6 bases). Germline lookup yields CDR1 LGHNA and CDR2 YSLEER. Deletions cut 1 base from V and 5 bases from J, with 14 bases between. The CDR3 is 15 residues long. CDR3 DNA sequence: TGCGCCAGCAGCCAAGGAGGCCAGGGGTTGGAGACCCAGTACTTC. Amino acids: CASSQGGQGLETQYF.

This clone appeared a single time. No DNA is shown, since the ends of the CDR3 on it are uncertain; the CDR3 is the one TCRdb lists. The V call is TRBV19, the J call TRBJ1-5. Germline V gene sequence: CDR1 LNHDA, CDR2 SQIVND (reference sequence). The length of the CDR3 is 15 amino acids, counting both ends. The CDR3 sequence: CASTSVGLRNQPQHF.

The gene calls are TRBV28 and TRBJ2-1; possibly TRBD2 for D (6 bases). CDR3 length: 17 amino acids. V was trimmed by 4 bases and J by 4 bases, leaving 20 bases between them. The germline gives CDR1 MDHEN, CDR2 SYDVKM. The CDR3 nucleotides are TGTGCCAGCAGTTCCTCCTTTTGGCGGGGAAGGTACAATGAGCAGTTCTTC. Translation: CASSSSFWRGRYNEQFF.

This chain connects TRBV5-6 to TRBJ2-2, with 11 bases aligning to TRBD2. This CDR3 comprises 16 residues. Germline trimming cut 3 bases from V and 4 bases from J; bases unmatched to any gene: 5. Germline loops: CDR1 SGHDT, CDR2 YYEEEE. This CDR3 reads CASSSRLAGLTGELFF. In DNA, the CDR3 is TGTGCCAGCAGCTCGAGACTAGCGGGACTCACCGGGGAGCTGTTTTTT.

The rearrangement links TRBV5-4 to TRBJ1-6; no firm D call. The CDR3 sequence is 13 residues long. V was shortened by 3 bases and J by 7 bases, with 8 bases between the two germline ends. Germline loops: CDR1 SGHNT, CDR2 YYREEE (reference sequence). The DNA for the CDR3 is TGTGCCAGCAGCTCGCGGGAGAATTCACCCCTCCACTTT. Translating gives CASSSRENSPLHF.

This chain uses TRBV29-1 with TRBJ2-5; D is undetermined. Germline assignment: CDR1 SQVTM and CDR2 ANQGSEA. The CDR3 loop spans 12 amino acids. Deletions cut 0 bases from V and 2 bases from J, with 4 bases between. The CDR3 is CSVEEVQETQYF. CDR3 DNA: TGCAGCGTTGAAGAAGTACAAGAGACCCAGTACTTC.

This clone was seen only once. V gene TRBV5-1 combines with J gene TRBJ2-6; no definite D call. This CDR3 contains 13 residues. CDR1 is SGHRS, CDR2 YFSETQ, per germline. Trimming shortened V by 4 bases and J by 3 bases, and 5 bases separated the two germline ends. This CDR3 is CASSPGGANVLTF. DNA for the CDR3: TGCGCCAGCAGCCCGGGTGGGGCCAACGTCCTGACTTTC. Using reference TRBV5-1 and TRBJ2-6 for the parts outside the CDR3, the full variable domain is KAGVTQTPRYLIKTRGQQVTLSCSPISGHRSVSWYQQTPGQGLQFLFEYFSETQRNKGNFPGRFSGRQFSNSRSEMNVSTLELGDSALYLCASSPGGANVLTFGAGSRLTVL.

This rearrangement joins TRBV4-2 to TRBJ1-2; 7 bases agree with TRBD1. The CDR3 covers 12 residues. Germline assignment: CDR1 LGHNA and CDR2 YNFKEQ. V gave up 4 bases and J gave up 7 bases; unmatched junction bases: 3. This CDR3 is CASSRDRVGYTF. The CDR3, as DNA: TGTGCCAGCAGCCGTGACAGGGTTGGCTACACCTTC.